What follows are 2 T cell receptor beta chains derived from one specimen sequenced in a study of cytomegalovirus exposure and HLA in healthy donors. Sequenced by immunoSEQ multiplex PCR; TCRdb stores in-frame clones only, minus some. The sample carries roughly 140,000 clones, roughly 89% recorded once. Sequencing was performed on PBMCs. These receptors all come from a woman aged 18-29 years in good health and CMV-seropositive.

The chain carries TRBV18 and TRBJ2-2; tentative D call: TRBD2 (7 bases). Trimming shortened V by 3 bases and J by 3 bases, and 11 bases separated the two germline ends. The germline gives CDR1 KGHSH, CDR2 LQKENI. CDR3 size: 15 residues. Written as DNA, the CDR3 is TGTGCCAGCTCACCTTCGGGGGGCGACACCGGGGAGCTGTTTTTT. This codes for CASSPSGGDTGELFF.

This clone was recorded once. This chain uses TRBV5-6 with TRBJ2-3; D may be TRBD2 (6 bases). CDR1 SGHDT and CDR2 YYEEEE come from the germline V gene. The CDR3 is made up of 15 amino acids. The germline V and J ends were trimmed by 7 bases and 0 bases, with 15 bases remaining between them. The CDR3 DNA follows: TGTGCCAGCTGCTCTGGAGGGCTAAGCACAGATACGCAGTATTTT. Protein product: CASCSGGLSTDTQYF.